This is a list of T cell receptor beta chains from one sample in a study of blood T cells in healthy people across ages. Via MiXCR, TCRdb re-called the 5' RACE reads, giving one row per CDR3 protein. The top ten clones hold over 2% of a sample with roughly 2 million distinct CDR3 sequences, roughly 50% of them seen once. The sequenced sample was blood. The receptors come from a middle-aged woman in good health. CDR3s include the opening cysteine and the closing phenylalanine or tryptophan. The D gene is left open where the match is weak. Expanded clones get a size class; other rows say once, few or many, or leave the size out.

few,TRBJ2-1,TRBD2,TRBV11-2,TGTGCCAGCAGTTGGGGGGGGACTAGCGGGGGACCTGAGCAGTTCTTC,CASSWGGTSGGPEQFF
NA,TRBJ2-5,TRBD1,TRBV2,TGTGCCAGCAGACGGACAGGGAGGGAGACCCAGTACTTC,CASRRTGRETQYF
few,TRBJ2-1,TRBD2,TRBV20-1,TGCAGTGCTAGAGAACCGGGACTAGCTGAAAATGAGCAGTTCTTC,CSAREPGLAENEQFF
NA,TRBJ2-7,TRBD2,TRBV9,TGTGCCAGCAGCGTAGGCGGGGGGCTCGCCGACGAGCAGTACTTC,CASSVGGGLADEQYF
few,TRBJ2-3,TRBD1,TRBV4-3,TGCGCCAGCAGCCGAGGAATTAGACAGGGTAGAGATACGCAGTATTTT,CASSRGIRQGRDTQYF
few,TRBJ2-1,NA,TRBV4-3,TGCGCCAGCAGCCAAGGACAGGGACTGGTTAGGGAGCAGTTCTTC,CASSQGQGLVREQFF
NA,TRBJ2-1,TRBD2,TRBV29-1,TGCAGCTCGGGACTAGCAGGGAATGAGCAGTTCTTC,CSSGLAGNEQFF
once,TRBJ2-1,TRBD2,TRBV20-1,TGCAGTGCTATTGGCGGGGGGCCGACCCACAATGAGCAGTTCTTC,CSAIGGGPTHNEQFF
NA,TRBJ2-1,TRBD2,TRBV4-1,TGCGCCAGCAGCCCCTGGACTAGCGGGGGGTACCGTACGGGGAATGAGCAGTTCTTC,CASSPWTSGGYRTGNEQFF
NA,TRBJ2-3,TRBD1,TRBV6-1,TGTGCCAGCAGTGGTAGTGGGACAGGGTGGGCTACGCAGTATTTT,CASSGSGTGWATQYF
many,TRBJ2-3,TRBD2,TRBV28,TGTGCCAGCAGGGGAGGGGATACGCAGTATTTT,CASRGGDTQYF
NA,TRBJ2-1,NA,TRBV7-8,TGTGCCAGCAGCGTCTCGGGCCATACCACCTACAATGAGCAGTTCTTC,CASSVSGHTTYNEQFF
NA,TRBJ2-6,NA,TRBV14,TGTGCCAGCAGCCAAGATCTGGCCGGGGTATTCTCTGGGGCCAACGTCCTGACTTTC,CASSQDLAGVFSGANVLTF
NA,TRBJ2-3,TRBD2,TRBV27,TGTTCCCTACAACTCAGCGGGAAGACAGATACGCAGTATTTT,CSLQLSGKTDTQYF
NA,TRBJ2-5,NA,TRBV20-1,TGCAGTGCTAGAGCTATAAACAGGGATCCGAAAGAGACCCAGTACTTC,CSARAINRDPKETQYF
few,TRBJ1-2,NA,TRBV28,TGTGCCAGCAGTTTAACCCCAGCGAACTATGGCTACACCTTC,CASSLTPANYGYTF
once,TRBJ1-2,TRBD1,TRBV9,TGTGCCAGCGGGCCTGATGGGACAGTCAACTATGGCTACACCTTC,CASGPDGTVNYGYTF
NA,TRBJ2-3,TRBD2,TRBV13,TGTGCCAGCGGGAAGGCAGCGGGGGGTGTTAGCACAGATACGCAGTATTTT,CASGKAAGGVSTDTQYF
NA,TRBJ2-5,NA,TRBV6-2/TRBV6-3,TGTGCCAGCAGACCTACTTTAGAGACCCAGTACTTC,CASRPTLETQYF
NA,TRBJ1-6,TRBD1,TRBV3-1,TGTGCCAGCAGCCAGGGGACAGGGAATAATTCACCCCTCCACTTT,CASSQGTGNNSPLHF
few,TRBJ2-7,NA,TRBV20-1,TGCAGTGCGCATAGCAGGAGCTCCTACGAGCAGTACTTC,CSAHSRSSYEQYF
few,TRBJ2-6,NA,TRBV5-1,TGCGCCAGCAGCCCGGACACCCACTCTGGGGCCAACGTCCTGACTTTC,CASSPDTHSGANVLTF
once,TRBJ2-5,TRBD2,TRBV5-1,TGCGCCAGCAGCTTGGGGGTCGGGAGGATGGAGACCCAGTACTTC,CASSLGVGRMETQYF